These 18 T cell receptor beta chains share one sample of origin, sequenced in a study of patients and donors after allogeneic stem cell transplantation. TCRdb ran MiXCR on the RT-PCR reads and lists one entry per CDR3 protein. The data contain about a million distinct CDR3 sequences, more than 15% of them singletons. Material for sequencing was blood, either unsorted or a sorted T cell fraction (not recorded which). All receptors come from a human donor who was either an allogeneic HSCT recipient or a stem cell or donor lymphocyte infusion donor (not recorded which). It is not recorded whose cells these are; they may come from a transplant donor.

The chain carries TRBV4-1 and TRBJ2-7; no firm D call. CDR3 length equals 13 residues. V was cut by 0 bases and J by 5 bases, with 8 bases left in between. Germline CDR1 is MGHRA and CDR2 is YSYEKL. For the CDR3, the DNA is TGCGCCAGCAGCCAAGATTGGGATAACGAGCAGTACTTC. It is translated as CASSQDWDNEQYF.

V gene TRBV5-1 combines with J gene TRBJ1-2, with a possible D match to TRBD1 (6 bases). The V end lost 0 bases, the J end lost 4 bases, and 16 bases lay between the germline ends. The CDR3 is made up of 16 amino acids. Germline CDR1 and CDR2: SGHRS and YFSETQ. Here the CDR3 DNA reads TGCGCCAGCAGCTTGGATGGGGGGGGGCGAAGCTATGGCTACACCTTC. It yields the protein CASSLDGGGRSYGYTF.

In this sample, this clonotype turned up a few times. This chain connects TRBV4-3 to TRBJ2-1, with D perhaps assigned TRBD1 or TRBD2 (5 bases each). Germline V lookup: CDR1 LGHNA, CDR2 YSLEER. V was pared by 1 base and J by 2 bases, with 15 bases between. The CDR3 is made up of 17 amino acids. CDR3 DNA: TGCGCCAGCAGCCAAGGGAAGGCCGGGACCACCTACAATGAGCAGTTCTTC. Amino acids: CASSQGKAGTTYNEQFF.

This clonotype was recorded a few times. The chain joins TRBV4-2 to TRBJ1-1, with unresolved D. CDR3 length equals 13 residues. Germline assignment: CDR1 LGHNA and CDR2 YNFKEQ. The germline V and J ends were trimmed by 1 base and 5 bases, with 8 bases remaining between them. As DNA, the CDR3 is TGTGCCAGCAGCCAAGGGAGGAGAACTGAAGCTTTCTTT. It codes for CASSQGRRTEAFF.

This clonotype has more than one count but fewer than ten. The chain joins TRBV15 to TRBJ1-4, with D uncertain. The CDR3 extends over 17 amino acids. The germline CDR1 and CDR2 sequences are LNHNV and YYDKDF (reference sequence). V lost 0 bases and J 0 bases, leaving 11 bases between the germline ends. The CDR3 nucleotides read TGTGCCACCAGCAGAGATCGGTCCCCTGCAACTAATGAAAAACTGTTTTTT. Translating gives CATSRDRSPATNEKLFF. Filled out from reference TRBV15 and TRBJ1-4, the complete variable domain reads DAMVIQNPRYQVTQFGKPVTLSCSQTLNHNVMYWYQQKSSQAPKLLFHYYDKDFNNEADTPDNFQSRRPNTSFCFLDIRSPGLGDTAMYLCATSRDRSPATNEKLFFGSGTQLSVL.

This clonotype has just a few counts. The rearrangement joins TRBV7-3 to TRBJ2-7, with TRBD2 identical over 8 bases. From germline, CDR1 is SGHTA and CDR2 FQGTGA. This CDR3 is 15 amino acids long. Losses at the gene ends were 2 bases for V and 12 bases for J; bases not matched to a gene: 15. The CDR3 DNA follows: TGTGCCAGCAGCTTAGCCCCTCAGCGGGAGCAGAAAAGGTACTTC. It specifies CASSLAPQREQKRYF.

This clonotype was observed a few times. The chain uses TRBV14 and TRBJ1-5; D is uncertain. The CDR3 runs to 16 residues. Trimming pared 0 bases from V and 7 bases from J, leaving 16 bases between. Germline V gene data show CDR1 as SGHDN and CDR2 as FVKESK. Here the CDR3 reads CASSQEMGGPGQPQHF. Here the CDR3 DNA reads TGTGCCAGCAGCCAAGAGATGGGAGGTCCGGGGCAGCCCCAGCATTTT.

The chain links TRBV20-1 to TRBJ1-6, with D tentatively TRBD1 (5 bases). The CDR3 runs to 12 residues. The germline V gene has CDR1 DFQATT and CDR2 SNEGSKA (reference sequence). V lost 1 base and J 8 bases, leaving 6 bases between the germline ends. The CDR3 sequence: CSARGDDSPLHF. CDR3 bases: TGCAGTGCTAGAGGGGACGATTCACCCCTCCACTTT.

This chain joins TRBV12-3 or TRBV12-4 and TRBJ1-6; tentative D call: TRBD1 (5 bases). Trimming left V 8 bases short and J 7 bases short, with 18 bases between. This CDR3 is 15 amino acids long. The CDR3 nucleotides read TGTGCCAGCCGCGGGGGGAGGGCGAGGAATTCACCCCTCCACTTT. Translated, it gives CASRGGRARNSPLHF.

This CDR3 is CASSLSGVGQPQHF. The CDR3 DNA sequence: TGTGCCAGCAGTTTATCGGGGGTAGGGCAGCCCCAGCATTTT. The chain employs TRBV27 and TRBJ1-5; the D gene is possibly TRBD1 (5 bases). The germline V gene encodes CDR1 MNHEY and CDR2 SMNVEV (reference sequence). CDR3 length: 14 residues. Between the trimmed V and J ends, which lost 0 bases and 7 bases, there was a span of 10 bases.

This chain uses TRBV12-3 or TRBV12-4 with TRBJ1-1, with D unresolved. The V gene lost 6 bases and the J gene lost 7 bases, with 9 bases spanning the gap. The CDR3 runs to 11 residues. CDR3: CASSLRLEAFF. The CDR3 DNA reads TGTGCCAGCAGCCTAAGACTTGAAGCTTTCTTT.

The V and J genes are TRBV20-1 and TRBJ2-2; TRBD2 matches 9 bases. This CDR3 contains 15 residues. Trimming at V came to 5 bases and at J to 0 bases, leaving 4 bases not matched to a gene. Germline CDR1 and CDR2: DFQATT and SNEGSKA (reference sequence). CDR3 sequence: CSASTSGSNTGELFF. CDR3 nucleotides: TGCAGTGCTTCTACTAGCGGGTCGAACACCGGGGAGCTGTTTTTT.

The chain recombines TRBV5-1 with TRBJ1-4; D possibly corresponds to TRBD1 (6 bases). CDR3 length: 15 residues. V was shortened by 4 bases and J by 6 bases, with 16 bases between the two germline ends. Germline lookup yields CDR1 SGHRS and CDR2 YFSETQ. The CDR3 spells CASSGTGRGDEKLFF. CDR3 nucleotide sequence: TGCGCCAGCAGCGGTACCGGGAGGGGGGATGAAAAACTGTTTTTT.

The sample holds a few counts of this clonotype. The CDR3: CASSVLPLGETQYF. The DNA for the CDR3 is TGTGCCAGCAGCGTCCTCCCCCTCGGGGAGACCCAGTACTTC. This chain links TRBV9 with TRBJ2-5; unclear D gene. The CDR3 is 14 residues long. CDR1 is SGDLS, CDR2 YYNGEE, per germline. V lost 2 bases and J 5 bases, leaving 13 bases between the germline ends.

The V and J genes are TRBV20-1 and TRBJ2-3, with 7 bases identical to TRBD2. Germline assignment: CDR1 DFQATT and CDR2 SNEGSKA (reference sequence). Germline trimming cut 4 bases from V and 2 bases from J; bases unmatched to any gene: 12. The CDR3 covers 16 residues. CDR3 nucleotides: TGCAGTGCTACCAAACCGGAGCGGGGATACACAGATACGCAGTATTTT. It specifies CSATKPERGYTDTQYF.

This clonotype was picked up a small number of times. V usage is TRBV15 and J usage is TRBJ1-2; D gene uncertain. Germline V CDR1 and CDR2: LNHNV, YYDKDF (reference sequence). CDR3 length: 18 amino acids. With 2 bases removed from V and 1 base from J, the gap between germline ends came to 20 bases. The CDR3 reads CATSRRIARTPLNYGYTF. The CDR3 DNA sequence: TGTGCCACCAGCAGAAGAATAGCTCGGACGCCTCTTAACTATGGCTACACCTTC.

The CDR3 protein is CASSSTGTEENGYTF. As DNA, the CDR3 is TGTGCCAGCAGCAGCACCGGGACAGAGGAAAATGGCTACACCTTC. The V call is TRBV7-2, the J call TRBJ1-2; 7 bases fit TRBD1. The CDR3 has 15 amino acids. The V gene end was trimmed by 5 bases and the J gene end by 6 bases; junction bases not matched to a gene: 12. Germline-derived CDR1 and CDR2 are SGHTA and FQGNSA.

This clonotype occurred a few times. The chain links TRBV18 to TRBJ2-1; D uncertain. With 3 bases removed from V and 8 bases from J, the gap between germline ends came to 11 bases. In germline, CDR1 is KGHSH, CDR2 LQKENI. This CDR3 has 13 amino acids. CDR3 amino acids: CASSPDHLDEQFF. As DNA, the CDR3 is TGTGCCAGCTCACCCGACCACTTAGATGAGCAGTTCTTC.